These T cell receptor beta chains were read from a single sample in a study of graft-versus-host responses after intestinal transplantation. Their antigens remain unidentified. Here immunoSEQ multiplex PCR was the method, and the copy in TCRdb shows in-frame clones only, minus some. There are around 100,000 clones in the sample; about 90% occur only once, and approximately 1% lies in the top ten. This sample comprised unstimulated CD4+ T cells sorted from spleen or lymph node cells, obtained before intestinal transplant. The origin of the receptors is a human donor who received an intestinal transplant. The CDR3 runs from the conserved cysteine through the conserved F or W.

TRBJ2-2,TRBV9,CASSVVPTGELFF
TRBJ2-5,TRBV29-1,CSVGSWDIGKEAQYF
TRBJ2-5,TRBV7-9,CASSLYVVVQETQYF
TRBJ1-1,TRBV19,CASSVQPNTEAFF
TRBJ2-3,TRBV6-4,CASRRGLITDTQYF
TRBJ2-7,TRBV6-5,CASSRLAGPGEQYF
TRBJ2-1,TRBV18,CASSPPGLAGGRGNEQFF
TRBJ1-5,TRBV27,CASKNRVRSDQPQHF
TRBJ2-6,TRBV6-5,CASRQGSGANVLTF
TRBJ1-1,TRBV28,CASRLGQGTSEAFF
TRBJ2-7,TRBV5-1,CASSLASVSYEQYF
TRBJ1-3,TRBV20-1,CSALRRNTIYF
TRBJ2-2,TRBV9,CASSAPVGAPGELFF
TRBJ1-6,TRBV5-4,CASSPGGRADNSPLHF
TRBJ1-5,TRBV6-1,CASMGTGGWGQPQHF
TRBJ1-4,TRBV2,CASSERGTNEKLFF
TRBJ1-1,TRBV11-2,CASSSTRVTEAFF
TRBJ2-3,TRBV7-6,CASSLASRDRVGTPDTQYF
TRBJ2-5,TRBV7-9,CASSHRQGWQETQYF
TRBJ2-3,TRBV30,CAWSVRGYSTDTQYF
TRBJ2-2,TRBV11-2,CASSPSGGPGWVGELFF
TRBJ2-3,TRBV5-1,CASSREGVGTDTQYF
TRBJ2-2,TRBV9,CASSLRLAANTGELFF
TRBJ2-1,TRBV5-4,CASSTGTSGSNEQFF
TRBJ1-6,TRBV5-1,CASSFSGPRNNSPLHF
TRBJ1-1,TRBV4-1,CASSHLDRGSEAFF
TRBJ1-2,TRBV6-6,CASTPTGEFYGYTF
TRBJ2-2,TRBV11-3,CASGVQGNTGELFF
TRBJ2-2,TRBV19,CASSIDPFRGKGNTGELFF
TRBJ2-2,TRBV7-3,CATRLAGTGELFF
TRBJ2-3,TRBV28,CASSFSSLTDTQYF
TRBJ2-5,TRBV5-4,CASSRRLAGGETQYF
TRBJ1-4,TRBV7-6,CASSSGQGREKLFF
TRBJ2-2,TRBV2,CASSEAGVGTGELFF
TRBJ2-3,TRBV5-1,CASSSSGQSTDTQYF
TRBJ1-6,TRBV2,CASISSRAGNSPLHF
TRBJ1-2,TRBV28,CASRPTGDHYGYTF
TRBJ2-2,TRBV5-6,CASSPTGTFTGELFF
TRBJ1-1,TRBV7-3,CASSLGPGFEAFF
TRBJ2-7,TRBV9,CASSVAGGPYEQYF
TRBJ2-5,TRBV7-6,CASSLVTGTSGETQYF
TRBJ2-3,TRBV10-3,CAISESGNVGADTQYF
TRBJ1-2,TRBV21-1,CASSKVTGGSVPTNYGYTF
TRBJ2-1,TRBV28,CASRIAGVRPDNEQFF
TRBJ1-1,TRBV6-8,CASRPRVLDTEAFF
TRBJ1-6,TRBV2,CASSPLPNSPLHF
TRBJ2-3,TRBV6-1,CASSELIQITDTQYF
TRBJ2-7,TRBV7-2,CASSPNPGSSYEQYF
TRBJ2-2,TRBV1,CTSSQDWGAGSRLRLTGELFF
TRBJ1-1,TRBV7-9,CASSLGTGNTEAFF
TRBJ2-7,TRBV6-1,CASRLRKRGTYEQYF
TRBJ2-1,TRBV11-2,CASSPKYGLGNNEQFF
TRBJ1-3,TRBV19,CASSIRTASGNTIYF
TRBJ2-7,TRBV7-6,CASSASGGRTYEQYF
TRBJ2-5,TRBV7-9,CASSLGRRGEGTETQYF
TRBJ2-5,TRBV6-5,CASSKQKGRETQYF
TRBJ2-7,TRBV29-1,CSVRGLGAGYEQYF
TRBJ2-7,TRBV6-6,CAIPAESRREQYF
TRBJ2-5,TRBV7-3,CASSLWLPAATSSQETQYF
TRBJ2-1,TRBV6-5,CASSYGGQGGGEQFF